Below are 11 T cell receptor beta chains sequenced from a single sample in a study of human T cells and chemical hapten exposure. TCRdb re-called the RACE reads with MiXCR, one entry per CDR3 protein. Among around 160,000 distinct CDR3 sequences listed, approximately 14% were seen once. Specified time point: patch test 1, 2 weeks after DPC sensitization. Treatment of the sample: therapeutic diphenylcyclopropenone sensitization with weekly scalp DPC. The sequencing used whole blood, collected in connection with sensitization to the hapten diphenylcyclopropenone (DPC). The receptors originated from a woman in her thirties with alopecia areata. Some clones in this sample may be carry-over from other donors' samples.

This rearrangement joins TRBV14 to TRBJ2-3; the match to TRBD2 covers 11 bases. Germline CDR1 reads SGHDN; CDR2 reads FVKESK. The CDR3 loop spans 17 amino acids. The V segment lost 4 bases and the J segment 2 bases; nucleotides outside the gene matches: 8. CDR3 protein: CASSPLELAGVTDTQYF. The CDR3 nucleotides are TGTGCCAGCAGCCCCCTGGAACTAGCGGGGGTCACAGATACGCAGTATTTT.

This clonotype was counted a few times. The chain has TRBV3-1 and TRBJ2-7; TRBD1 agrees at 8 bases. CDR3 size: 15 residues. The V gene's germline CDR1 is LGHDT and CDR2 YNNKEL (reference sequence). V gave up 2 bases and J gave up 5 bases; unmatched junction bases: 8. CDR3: CASSQNQQGVNEQYF. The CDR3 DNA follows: TGTGCCAGCAGCCAAAACCAACAGGGGGTAAACGAGCAGTACTTC.

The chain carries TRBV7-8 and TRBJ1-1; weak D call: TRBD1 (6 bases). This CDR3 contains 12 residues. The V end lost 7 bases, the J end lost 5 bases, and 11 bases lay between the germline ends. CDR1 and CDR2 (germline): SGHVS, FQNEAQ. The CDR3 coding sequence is TGTGCCAGCAACCTAGGGGGAACTGAAGCTTTCTTT. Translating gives CASNLGGTEAFF.

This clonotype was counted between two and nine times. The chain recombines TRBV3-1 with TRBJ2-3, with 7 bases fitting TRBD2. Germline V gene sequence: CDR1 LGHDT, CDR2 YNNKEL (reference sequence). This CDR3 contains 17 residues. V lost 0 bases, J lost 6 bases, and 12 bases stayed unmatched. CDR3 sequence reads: CASSQDTGARRGDTQYF. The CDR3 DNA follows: TGTGCCAGCAGCCAAGATACGGGAGCGCGGCGGGGGGATACGCAGTATTTT.

The CDR3 here is CASSLEADDTQYF. In nucleotides, the CDR3 is TGTGCCAGCAGCTTGGAAGCAGATGATACGCAGTATTTT. The V gene is TRBV5-4, the J gene TRBJ2-3; unclear D gene. Germline values: CDR1 SGHNT, CDR2 YYREEE (reference sequence). The V gene lost 0 bases and the J gene lost 6 bases, with 8 bases spanning the gap. CDR3 size: 13 residues.

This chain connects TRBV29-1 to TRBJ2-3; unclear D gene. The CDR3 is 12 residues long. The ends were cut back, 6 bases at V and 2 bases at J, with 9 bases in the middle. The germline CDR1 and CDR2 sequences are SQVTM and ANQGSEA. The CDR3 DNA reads TGCAGCGTCCATAGACCCACAGATACGCAGTATTTT. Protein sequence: CSVHRPTDTQYF.

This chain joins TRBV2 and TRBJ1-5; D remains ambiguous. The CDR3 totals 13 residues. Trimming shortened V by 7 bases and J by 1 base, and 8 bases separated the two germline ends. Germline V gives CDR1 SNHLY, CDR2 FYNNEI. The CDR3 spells CASMKDSNQPQHF. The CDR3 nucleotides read TGTGCCAGCATGAAGGACAGCAATCAGCCCCAGCATTTT. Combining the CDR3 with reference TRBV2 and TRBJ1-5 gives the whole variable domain EPEVTQTPSHQVTQMGQEVILRCVPISNHLYFYWYRQILGQKVEFLVSFYNNEISEKSEIFDDQFSVERPDGSNFTLKIRSTKLEDSAMYFCASMKDSNQPQHFGDGTRLSIL.

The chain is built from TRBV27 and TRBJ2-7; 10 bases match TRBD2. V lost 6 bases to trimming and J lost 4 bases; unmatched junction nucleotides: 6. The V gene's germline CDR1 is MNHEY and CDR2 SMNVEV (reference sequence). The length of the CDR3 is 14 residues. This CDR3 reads CASSKGLAFYEQYF. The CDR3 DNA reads TGTGCCAGCAGCAAGGGACTAGCGTTTTACGAGCAGTACTTC.

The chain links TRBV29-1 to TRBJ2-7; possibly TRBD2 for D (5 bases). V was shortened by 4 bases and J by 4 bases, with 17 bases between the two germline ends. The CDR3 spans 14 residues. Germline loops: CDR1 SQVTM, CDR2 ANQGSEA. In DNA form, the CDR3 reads TGCAGCGTTGCTGAGGGCCTCTCCTTATACGAGCAGTACTTC. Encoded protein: CSVAEGLSLYEQYF.

CDR3 coding DNA: TGCGCCAGCAGCCCCTACGGGCTATCCTACGAGCAGTACTTC. This translates into CASSPYGLSYEQYF. The gene calls are TRBV4-3 and TRBJ2-7; D remains ambiguous. The CDR3 is 14 residues long. CDR1 and CDR2 (germline): LGHNA, YSLEER. V was trimmed by 4 bases and J by 1 base, leaving 11 bases between them.

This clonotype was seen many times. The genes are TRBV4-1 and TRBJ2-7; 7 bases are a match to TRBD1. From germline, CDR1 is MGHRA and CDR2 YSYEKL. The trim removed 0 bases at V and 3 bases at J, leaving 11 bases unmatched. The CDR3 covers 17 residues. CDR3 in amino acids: CASSQDPGGIRGYEQYF. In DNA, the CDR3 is TGCGCCAGCAGCCAAGATCCAGGGGGTATCCGTGGCTACGAGCAGTACTTC.